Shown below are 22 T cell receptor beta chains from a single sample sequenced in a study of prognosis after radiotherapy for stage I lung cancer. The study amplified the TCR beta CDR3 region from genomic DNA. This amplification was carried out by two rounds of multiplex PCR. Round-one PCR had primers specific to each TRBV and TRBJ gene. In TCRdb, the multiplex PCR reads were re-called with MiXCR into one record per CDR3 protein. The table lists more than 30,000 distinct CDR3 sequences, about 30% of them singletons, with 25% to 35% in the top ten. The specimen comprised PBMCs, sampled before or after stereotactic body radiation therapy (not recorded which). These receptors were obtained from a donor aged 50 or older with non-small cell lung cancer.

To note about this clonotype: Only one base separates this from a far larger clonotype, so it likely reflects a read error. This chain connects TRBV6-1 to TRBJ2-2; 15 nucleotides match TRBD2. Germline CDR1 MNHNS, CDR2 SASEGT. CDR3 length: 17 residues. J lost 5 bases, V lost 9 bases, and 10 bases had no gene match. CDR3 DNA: TGTGCCAGACGCTCGGGGACTAGCGGGAGGTGGACCGGGGAGCTGTTTTTT. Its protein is CARRSGTSGRWTGELFF.

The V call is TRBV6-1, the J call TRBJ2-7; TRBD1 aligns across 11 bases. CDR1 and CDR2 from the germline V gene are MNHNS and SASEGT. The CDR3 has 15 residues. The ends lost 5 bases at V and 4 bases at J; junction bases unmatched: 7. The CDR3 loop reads CASSQAGTGGYEQYF. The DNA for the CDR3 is TGTGCCAGCAGTCAGGCCGGGACAGGGGGGTACGAGCAGTACTTC.

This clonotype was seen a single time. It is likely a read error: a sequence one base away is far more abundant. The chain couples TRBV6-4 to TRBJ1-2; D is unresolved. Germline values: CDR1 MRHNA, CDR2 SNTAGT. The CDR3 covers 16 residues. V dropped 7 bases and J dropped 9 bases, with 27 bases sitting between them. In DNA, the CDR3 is TGTGCCAGCACTGCGTTTTCCGGGCCAAAAGTAGGCCGCTACACCTTC. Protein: CASTAFSGPKVGRYTF.

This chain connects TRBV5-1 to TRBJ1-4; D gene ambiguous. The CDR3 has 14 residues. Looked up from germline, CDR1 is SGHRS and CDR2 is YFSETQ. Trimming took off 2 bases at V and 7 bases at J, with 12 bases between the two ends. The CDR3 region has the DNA TGCGCCAGCAGCTTCCCGGGTCTGGGTGAAAAACTGTTTTTT. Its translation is CASSFPGLGEKLFF.

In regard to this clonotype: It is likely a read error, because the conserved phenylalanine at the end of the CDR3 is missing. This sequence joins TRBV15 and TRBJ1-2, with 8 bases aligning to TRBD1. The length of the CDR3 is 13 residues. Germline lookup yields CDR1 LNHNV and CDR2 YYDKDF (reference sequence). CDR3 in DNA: TGTGCCACCAGCGGAGACAGGGGTGATGGCTACACCTTA. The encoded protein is CATSGDRGDGYTL.

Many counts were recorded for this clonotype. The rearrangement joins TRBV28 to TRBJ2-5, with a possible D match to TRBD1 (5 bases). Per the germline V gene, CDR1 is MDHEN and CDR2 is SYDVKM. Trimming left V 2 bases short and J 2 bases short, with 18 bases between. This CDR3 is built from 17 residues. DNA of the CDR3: TGTGCCAGCAGTTTAAGGGTAGGGGCAGGACAACAAGAGACCCAGTACTTC. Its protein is CASSLRVGAGQQETQYF.

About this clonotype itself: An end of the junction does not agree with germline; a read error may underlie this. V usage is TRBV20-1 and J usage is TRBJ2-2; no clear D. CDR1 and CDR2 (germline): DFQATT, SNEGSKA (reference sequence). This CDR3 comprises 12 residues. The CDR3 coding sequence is TGCAGTGCTCTTACAGTGACCGAGGAGCTGTTTTTT. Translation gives CSALTVTEELFF.

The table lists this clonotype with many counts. The CDR3 sequence: CASSLWGETQYF. The CDR3 DNA reads as TGTGCCAGCAGCTTATGGGGAGAGACCCAGTACTTC. This chain joins TRBV7-9 and TRBJ2-5; D gene uncertain. Deletions cut 2 bases from V and 4 bases from J, with 5 bases between. Germline V gene data show CDR1 as SEHNR and CDR2 as FQNEAQ (reference sequence). The CDR3 is made up of 12 amino acids. The whole variable domain, remainder taken from reference TRBV7-9 and TRBJ2-5, is DTGVSQNPRHKITKRGQNVTFRCDPISEHNRLYWYRQTLGQGPEFLTYFQNEAQLEKSRLLSDRFSAERPKGSFSTLEIQRTEQGDSAMYLCASSLWGETQYFGPGTRLLVL.

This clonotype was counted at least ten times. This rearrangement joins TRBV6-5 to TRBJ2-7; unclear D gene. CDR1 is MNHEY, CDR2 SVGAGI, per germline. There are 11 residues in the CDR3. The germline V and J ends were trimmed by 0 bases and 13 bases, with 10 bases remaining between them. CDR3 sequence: CASSYSAYVYF. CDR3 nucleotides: TGTGCCAGCAGTTACTCCGCCTACGTCTACTTC.

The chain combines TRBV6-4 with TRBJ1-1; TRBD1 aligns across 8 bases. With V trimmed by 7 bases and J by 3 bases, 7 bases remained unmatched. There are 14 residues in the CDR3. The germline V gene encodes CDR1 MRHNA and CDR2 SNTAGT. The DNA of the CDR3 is TGTGCCAGCATTAGTATACAGGGGGACACTGAAGCTTTCTTT. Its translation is CASISIQGDTEAFF.

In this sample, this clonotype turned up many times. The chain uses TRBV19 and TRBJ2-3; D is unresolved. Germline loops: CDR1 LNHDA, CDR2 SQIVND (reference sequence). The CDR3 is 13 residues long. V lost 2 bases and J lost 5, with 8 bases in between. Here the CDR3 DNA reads TGTGCCAGTAGTATATGGCCGGGAGATACGCAGTATTTT. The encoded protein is CASSIWPGDTQYF.

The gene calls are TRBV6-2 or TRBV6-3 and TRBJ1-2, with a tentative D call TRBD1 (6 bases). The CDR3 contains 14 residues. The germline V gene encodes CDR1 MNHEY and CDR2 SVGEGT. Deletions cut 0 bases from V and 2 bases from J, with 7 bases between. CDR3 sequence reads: CASSYSGANYGYTF. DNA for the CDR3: TGTGCCAGCAGTTACTCGGGGGCCAACTATGGCTACACCTTC.

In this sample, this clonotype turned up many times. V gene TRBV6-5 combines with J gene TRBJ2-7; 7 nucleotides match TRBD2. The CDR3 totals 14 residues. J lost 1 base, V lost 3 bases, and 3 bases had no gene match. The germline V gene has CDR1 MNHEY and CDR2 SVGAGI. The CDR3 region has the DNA TGTGCCAGCAGTTATCTAGCGGTATCCTACGAGCAGTACTTC. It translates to CASSYLAVSYEQYF.

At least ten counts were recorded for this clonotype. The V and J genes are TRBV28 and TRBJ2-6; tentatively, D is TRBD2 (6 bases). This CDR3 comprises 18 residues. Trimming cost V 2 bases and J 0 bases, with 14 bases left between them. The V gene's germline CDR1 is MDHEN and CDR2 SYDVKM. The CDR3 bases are TGTGCCAGCAGTTTAGGGCGGGACTCATTCTCTGGGGCCAACGTCCTGACTTTC. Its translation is CASSLGRDSFSGANVLTF.

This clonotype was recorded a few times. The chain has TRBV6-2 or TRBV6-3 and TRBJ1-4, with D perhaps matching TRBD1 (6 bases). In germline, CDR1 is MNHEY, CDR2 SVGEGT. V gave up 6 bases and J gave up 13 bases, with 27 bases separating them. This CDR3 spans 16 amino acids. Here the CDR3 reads CASSEKQGRGAGRLFF. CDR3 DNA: TGTGCCAGCAGCGAAAAACAGGGCCGAGGTGCGGGAAGACTGTTTTTT.

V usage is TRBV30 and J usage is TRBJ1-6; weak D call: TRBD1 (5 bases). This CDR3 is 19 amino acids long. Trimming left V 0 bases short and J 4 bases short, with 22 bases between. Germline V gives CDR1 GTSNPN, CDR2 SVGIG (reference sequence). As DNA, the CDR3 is TGTGCCTGGAGTGTACTTCGGATACCGGGACTGTTATATAATTCACCCCTCCACTTT. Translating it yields CAWSVLRIPGLLYNSPLHF.

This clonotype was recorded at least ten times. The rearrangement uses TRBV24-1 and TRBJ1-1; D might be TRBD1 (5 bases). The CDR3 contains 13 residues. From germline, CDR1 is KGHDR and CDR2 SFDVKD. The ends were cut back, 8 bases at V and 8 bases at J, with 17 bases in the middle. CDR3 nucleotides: TGTGCCACCAATGGGAAATACAGGACCGAAGCTTTCTTT. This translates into CATNGKYRTEAFF.

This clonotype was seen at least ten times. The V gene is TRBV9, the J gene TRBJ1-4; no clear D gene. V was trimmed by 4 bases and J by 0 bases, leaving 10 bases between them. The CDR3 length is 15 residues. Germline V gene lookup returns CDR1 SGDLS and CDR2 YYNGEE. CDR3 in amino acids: CASSLDLATNEKLFF. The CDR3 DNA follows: TGTGCCAGCAGCCTGGATCTGGCAACTAATGAAAAACTGTTTTTT.

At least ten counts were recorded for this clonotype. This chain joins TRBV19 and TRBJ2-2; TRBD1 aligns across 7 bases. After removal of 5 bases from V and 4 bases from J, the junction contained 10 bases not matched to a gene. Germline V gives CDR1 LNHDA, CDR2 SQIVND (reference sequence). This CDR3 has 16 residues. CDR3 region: CASSSQGFVGTGELFF. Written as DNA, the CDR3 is TGTGCCAGTAGTTCACAGGGGTTTGTGGGCACCGGGGAGCTGTTTTTT. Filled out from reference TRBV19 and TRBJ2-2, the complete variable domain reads DGGITQSPKYLFRKEGQNVTLSCEQNLNHDAMYWYRQDPGQGLRLIYYSQIVNDFQKGDIAEGYSVSREKKESFPLTVTSAQKNPTAFYLCASSSQGFVGTGELFFGEGSRLTVL.

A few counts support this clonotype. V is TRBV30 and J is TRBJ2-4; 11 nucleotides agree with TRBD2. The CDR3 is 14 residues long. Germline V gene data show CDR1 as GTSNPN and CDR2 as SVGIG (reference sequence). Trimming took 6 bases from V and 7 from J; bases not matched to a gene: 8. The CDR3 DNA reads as TGTGCCTGTCAACTTAGCGGGAGGGCCAACATTCAGTACTTC. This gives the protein CACQLSGRANIQYF.

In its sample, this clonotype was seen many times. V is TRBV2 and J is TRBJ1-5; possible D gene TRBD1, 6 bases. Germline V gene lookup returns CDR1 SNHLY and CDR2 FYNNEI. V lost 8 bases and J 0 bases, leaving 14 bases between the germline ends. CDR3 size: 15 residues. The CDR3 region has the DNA TGTGCCAGCGGCGGCGGGACAAATAGCAATCAGCCCCAGCATTTT. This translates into CASGGGTNSNQPQHF. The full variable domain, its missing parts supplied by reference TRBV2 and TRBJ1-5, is EPEVTQTPSHQVTQMGQEVILRCVPISNHLYFYWYRQILGQKVEFLVSFYNNEISEKSEIFDDQFSVERPDGSNFTLKIRSTKLEDSAMYFCASGGGTNSNQPQHFGDGTRLSIL.

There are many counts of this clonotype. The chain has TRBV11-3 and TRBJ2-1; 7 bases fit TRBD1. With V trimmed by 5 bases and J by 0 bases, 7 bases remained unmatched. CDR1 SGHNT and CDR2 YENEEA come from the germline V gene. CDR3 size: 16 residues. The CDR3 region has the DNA TGTGCCAGCAGCGGGAGACAGGGTAGCTCCTACAATGAGCAGTTCTTC. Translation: CASSGRQGSSYNEQFF. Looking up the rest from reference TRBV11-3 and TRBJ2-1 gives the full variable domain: EAGVVQSPRYKIIEKKQPVAFWCNPISGHNTLYWYLQNLGQGPELLIRYENEEAVDDSQLPKDRFSAERLKGVDSTLKIQPAELGDSAVYLCASSGRQGSSYNEQFFGPGTRLTVL.